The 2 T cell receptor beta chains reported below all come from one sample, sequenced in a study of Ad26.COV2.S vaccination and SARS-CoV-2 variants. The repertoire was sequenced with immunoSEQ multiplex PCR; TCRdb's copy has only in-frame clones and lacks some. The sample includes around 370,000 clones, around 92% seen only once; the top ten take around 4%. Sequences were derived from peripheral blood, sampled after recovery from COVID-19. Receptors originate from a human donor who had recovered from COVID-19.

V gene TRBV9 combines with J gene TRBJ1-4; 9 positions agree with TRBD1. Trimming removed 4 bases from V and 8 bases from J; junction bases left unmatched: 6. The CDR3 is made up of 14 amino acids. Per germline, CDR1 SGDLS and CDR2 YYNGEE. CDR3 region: CASSPRTGEEKLFF. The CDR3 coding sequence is TGTGCCAGCAGCCCCCGGACAGGGGAGGAAAAACTGTTTTTT.

CDR3 DNA: TGTGCCAGCAGCCAACGGACAGGGAGGCAGCCCCAGCATTTT. It is translated as CASSQRTGRQPQHF. This chain joins TRBV7-8 and TRBJ1-5; 8 bases are a match to TRBD1. Germline V CDR1 and CDR2: SGHVS, FQNEAQ. CDR3 length: 14 residues. V lost 5 bases, J lost 7 bases, and 7 bases stayed unmatched.